The 21 T cell receptor beta chains listed next were all sequenced from one sample in a study of T-cell memory formation after mild COVID-19. MiXCR, applied by TCRdb to the 5' RACE reads, yields one record per CDR3 protein. The sample records 350,000 to 500,000 distinct CDR3 sequences, more than 20% being singletons. Input material: PBMCs or a T cell subset sorted from them (not recorded which). Source of these receptors: an adult woman who had mild COVID-19 (a few samples of this study predate the infection). Cell type and time point are not known.

V and J are TRBV20-1 and TRBJ2-7, with 7 positions matching TRBD1. The junction had 6 bases not matched to a gene; V was cut back by 6 bases and J by 1 base. The germline V gene has CDR1 DFQATT and CDR2 SNEGSKA (reference sequence). This CDR3 is built from 13 residues. The CDR3 DNA follows: TGCAGTGCCAGGCGACAGGGATCCTACGAGCAGTACTTC. Translated: CSARRQGSYEQYF.

The sample holds a few counts of this clonotype. This rearrangement joins TRBV10-3 to TRBJ2-7; 10 nucleotides line up with TRBD1. Germline V lookup: CDR1 ENHRY, CDR2 SYGVKD. J gave up 2 bases and V 6 bases, and 1 base lay outside the gene matches. The CDR3 has 13 amino acids. The CDR3, as DNA: TGTGCCATCAGCGGACAGGGGGCCTACGAGCAGTACTTC. Translating it yields CAISGQGAYEQYF.

This chain uses TRBV15 with TRBJ1-5; D remains ambiguous. The V end was cut by 5 bases, the J end by 4 bases, with 12 bases between. The germline CDR1 and CDR2 sequences are LNHNV and YYDKDF (reference sequence). The CDR3 loop spans 14 amino acids. DNA of the CDR3: TGTGCCACCAGCGGACGGACTTCAAATCAGCCCCAGCATTTT. Translating it yields CATSGRTSNQPQHF.

This chain connects TRBV6-1 to TRBJ2-1; unclear D gene. The length of the CDR3 is 10 residues. With 7 bases removed from V and 7 bases from J, the gap between germline ends came to 5 bases. Germline CDR1 and CDR2: MNHNS and SASEGT. The CDR3 spells CASKRNEQFF. CDR3 sequence (DNA): TGTGCCAGCAAGCGTAATGAGCAGTTCTTC.

This chain connects TRBV12-3 or TRBV12-4 to TRBJ2-2, with D unclear. The CDR3 is 13 amino acids. Trimming removed 2 bases from V and 7 bases from J, with 8 bases in between. The CDR3 region is CASSLQAIGELFF. In nucleotides, the CDR3 is TGTGCCAGCAGTTTACAAGCTATCGGGGAGCTGTTTTTT.

V and J are TRBV6-5 and TRBJ1-6; a weak D match, TRBD1 (6 bases). Trimming removed 7 bases from V and 8 bases from J, with 18 bases in between. CDR1 MNHEY and CDR2 SVGAGI come from the germline V gene. The length of the CDR3 is 15 residues. The CDR3: CASKTLQGTDSPLHF. Written as DNA, the CDR3 is TGTGCCAGCAAAACCCTACAGGGTACGGATTCACCCCTCCACTTT.

The CDR3 DNA reads as TGTGCCAGCAGCCTTTTTCCTAGCGGGAGTCTTAGCACCTACGAGCAGTACTTC. It specifies CASSLFPSGSLSTYEQYF. J is TRBJ2-7 and V is TRBV6-6; 10 bases fit TRBD2. V shed 6 bases, J shed 2 bases, and the junction held 16 bases outside the gene matches. In germline, CDR1 is MNHNY, CDR2 SVGAGI (reference sequence). CDR3 length: 18 residues.

The chain uses TRBV5-6 and TRBJ2-3; 8 nucleotides match TRBD2. The CDR3 contains 14 residues. In germline, CDR1 is SGHDT, CDR2 YYEEEE. J gave up 6 bases and V 3 bases, and 6 bases lay outside the gene matches. The CDR3 region is CASSYGTRADTQYF. The DNA of the CDR3 is TGTGCCAGCAGCTACGGGACTAGGGCGGATACGCAGTATTTT.

The rearrangement links TRBV10-3 to TRBJ2-5, with 7 bases identical to TRBD1. This CDR3 comprises 13 residues. Trimming at V came to 7 bases and at J to 5 bases, leaving 7 bases not matched to a gene. Germline V lookup: CDR1 ENHRY, CDR2 SYGVKD. CDR3 nucleotide sequence: TGTGCCATCAAAGAAGGGGGCAAGGAGACCCAGTACTTC. Its protein product is CAIKEGGKETQYF.

The chain joins TRBV5-5 to TRBJ2-7; 10 bases fit TRBD1. This CDR3 is 14 amino acids long. The trim removed 4 bases at V and 2 bases at J, leaving 3 bases unmatched. Germline V gene data show CDR1 as SGHKS and CDR2 as YYEKEE (reference sequence). This chain's CDR3 is CASSIGTGAYEQYF. CDR3 bases: TGTGCCAGCAGCATTGGGACAGGGGCCTACGAGCAGTACTTC.

The V call is TRBV7-2, the J call TRBJ2-1; 12 bases agree with TRBD2. This CDR3 has 14 amino acids. The V gene end was trimmed by 5 bases and the J gene end by 8 bases; junction bases not matched to a gene: 4. In germline, CDR1 is SGHTA, CDR2 FQGNSA. This CDR3 is CASSVTSGSYEQFF. The DNA for the CDR3 is TGTGCCAGCAGCGTGACTAGCGGGAGTTATGAGCAGTTCTTC.

This clonotype was recorded a few times. The chain employs TRBV5-1 and TRBJ2-4, with TRBD1 identical over 10 bases. In germline, CDR1 is SGHRS, CDR2 YFSETQ. With 4 bases clipped from V and 2 bases from J, the junction kept 6 bases outside the gene matches. This CDR3 has 16 amino acids. CDR3 protein: CASSLRQGASKNIQYF. DNA for the CDR3: TGCGCCAGCAGCCTCCGACAGGGGGCTTCCAAAAACATTCAGTACTTC. The full variable domain, completed using reference TRBV5-1 and TRBJ2-4, is KAGVTQTPRYLIKTRGQQVTLSCSPISGHRSVSWYQQTPGQGLQFLFEYFSETQRNKGNFPGRFSGRQFSNSRSEMNVSTLELGDSALYLCASSLRQGASKNIQYFGAGTRLSVL.

The genes are TRBV5-5 and TRBJ2-1; D gene ambiguous. CDR1 SGHKS and CDR2 YYEKEE come from the germline V gene (reference sequence). V was pared by 5 bases and J by 7 bases, with 19 bases between. This CDR3 comprises 15 residues. The CDR3 region has the DNA TGTGCCAGCAGTATAACGGCGGATAGGTATAATGAGCAGTTCTTC. Translated, it gives CASSITADRYNEQFF.

The table lists this clonotype with a few counts. The V call is TRBV7-8, the J call TRBJ2-3, with 13 bases aligning to TRBD2. Germline CDR1 is SGHVS and CDR2 is FQNEAQ. V was clipped by 2 bases and J by 3 bases; unmatched bases: 5. CDR3 length equals 17 residues. The CDR3 region is CASSLTRTSGSTDTQYF. The CDR3, as DNA: TGTGCCAGCAGCTTAACTAGGACTAGCGGGAGTACAGATACGCAGTATTTT.

The V call is TRBV19, the J call TRBJ2-7, with D unclear. Per the germline V gene, CDR1 is LNHDA and CDR2 is SQIVND (reference sequence). The CDR3 is made up of 14 amino acids. V shed 3 bases and J shed 3 bases, with 12 bases lying between them. CDR3 nucleotide sequence: TGTGCCAGTAGTATTTCAGGCAGAGGCTACGAGCAGTACTTC. Translation gives CASSISGRGYEQYF.

The rearrangement joins TRBV15 to TRBJ2-6, with D hard to call. Germline V CDR1 and CDR2: LNHNV, YYDKDF (reference sequence). V shed 5 bases and J shed 0 bases, with 5 bases lying between them. The CDR3 has 14 residues. CDR3: CATSGPSGANVLTF. CDR3 sequence (DNA): TGTGCCACCAGCGGCCCCTCTGGGGCCAACGTCCTGACTTTC.

The V gene is TRBV5-6, the J gene TRBJ2-7; the D gene is possibly TRBD2 (5 bases). Germline assignment: CDR1 SGHDT and CDR2 YYEEEE. With 4 bases removed from V and 3 bases from J, the gap between germline ends came to 14 bases. This CDR3 has 14 residues. CDR3 region: CASSNGLNYYEQYF. CDR3 in DNA: TGTGCCAGCAGCAATGGACTGAATTACTACGAGCAGTACTTC.

This clonotype was picked up many times. Germline and junction disagree at one end, which may indicate a read error. The chain recombines TRBV12-3 or TRBV12-4 with TRBJ2-7; no reliable D call. The CDR3 is 11 amino acids. The DNA for the CDR3 is TGTGCCAGCAGTTTCTCCCACGAGCAGTACTTC. This translates into CASSFSHEQYF.

The rearrangement links TRBV27 to TRBJ2-4, with D possibly being TRBD2 (5 bases). The V and J ends lost 5 bases and 0 bases respectively, with 8 bases between them. CDR3 length: 14 amino acids. Germline V gene lookup returns CDR1 MNHEY and CDR2 SMNVEV (reference sequence). CDR3 nucleotide sequence: TGTGCCAGCAGTCGGGAACCAGCCAAAAACATTCAGTACTTC. It yields the protein CASSREPAKNIQYF.

The chain uses TRBV7-9 and TRBJ2-2; 7 positions agree with TRBD1. The CDR3 runs 15 residues. From germline, CDR1 is SEHNR and CDR2 FQNEAQ (reference sequence). V shed 3 bases, J shed 1 base, and the junction held 2 bases outside the gene matches. Here the CDR3 DNA reads TGTGCCAGCAGCTTTGGGGACAGGAACACCGGGGAGCTGTTTTTT. Amino acids: CASSFGDRNTGELFF.

This chain uses TRBV11-2 with TRBJ2-5; D perhaps matches TRBD2 (7 bases). Trimming stripped 4 bases from V and 5 bases from J, with 20 bases between. The CDR3 is made up of 16 amino acids. The germline V gene has CDR1 SGHAT and CDR2 FQNNGV. The CDR3 loop is CASSSRRGGQGETQYF. CDR3 DNA sequence: TGTGCCAGCAGCTCCCGAAGGGGGGGGCAGGGGGAGACCCAGTACTTC.